A single sample is the source of the 15 T cell receptor beta chains below, sequenced in a study of radiation and T cells in renal cell carcinoma. The protocol was immunoSEQ multiplex PCR, while the TCRdb copy is restricted to in-frame clones and leaves out a portion. The repertoire holds approximately 110,000 clones, with roughly 80% as singletons. The time point here: baseline pretreatment blood. Treatment denoted: 15 Gy SBRT to primary tumor, nephrectomy 4 weeks later. The sequencing used blood, collected from a patient whose treatment included radiotherapy and nephrectomy. Receptors originate from a woman aged 60-75 years with renal cell carcinoma.

This clone was observed a few times. This chain links TRBV18 with TRBJ2-1; D unclear. Per germline, CDR1 KGHSH and CDR2 LQKENI. The V and J ends lost 3 bases and 3 bases respectively, with 9 bases between them. The CDR3 consists of 14 residues. CDR3 in amino acids: CASSPSPNYNEQFF. In nucleotides, the CDR3 is TGTGCCAGCTCACCTAGTCCAAACTACAATGAGCAGTTCTTC.

V usage is TRBV27 and J usage is TRBJ2-5; maybe TRBD1 (7 bases). Germline CDR1 is MNHEY and CDR2 is SMNVEV (reference sequence). V lost 3 bases, J lost 4 bases, and 12 bases lay in between. The CDR3 has 14 amino acids. CDR3 amino acids: CASSFQGEVETQYF. Here the CDR3 DNA reads TGTGCCAGCAGTTTTCAGGGGGAGGTAGAGACCCAGTACTTC.

This chain uses TRBV14 with TRBJ1-4; no clear D gene. This CDR3 region has 16 residues. The germline V gene has CDR1 SGHDN and CDR2 FVKESK. Trimming removed 0 bases at V and 4 bases at J, with 12 bases between. Here the CDR3 DNA reads TGTGCCAGCAGCCAAGATTTCGGAACCTATAATGAAAAACTGTTTTTT. Translation: CASSQDFGTYNEKLFF.

This clone was observed a few times. This chain links TRBV28 with TRBJ1-5; possible D gene TRBD1, 5 bases. CDR1 MDHEN and CDR2 SYDVKM come from the germline V gene. The CDR3 runs to 14 residues. Trimming cost V 6 bases and J 6 bases, with 15 bases left between them. In DNA form, the CDR3 reads TGTGCCAGCAGCGCGAATCGCGACAGTCAGCCCCAGCATTTT. This gives the protein CASSANRDSQPQHF.

The chain links TRBV4-3 to TRBJ2-1; the match to TRBD2 covers 7 bases. The CDR3 length is 14 residues. Germline values: CDR1 LGHNA, CDR2 YSLEER. J lost 9 bases, V lost 0 bases, and 5 bases had no gene match. CDR3 sequence (DNA): TGCGCCAGCAGCCAAGATCGCGGGAGATCTGAGCAGTTCTTC. Its protein is CASSQDRGRSEQFF.

This chain joins TRBV10-3 and TRBJ1-1; D is undetermined. The CDR3 loop spans 15 amino acids. Germline values: CDR1 ENHRY, CDR2 SYGVKD. V was pared by 0 bases and J by 0 bases, with 8 bases between. The CDR3 nucleotides are TGTGCCATCAGTGAGTCTTCGGGCATGAACACTGAAGCTTTCTTT. Translating it yields CAISESSGMNTEAFF.

This clone was counted only a few times. The chain uses TRBV7-6 and TRBJ1-1; the match to TRBD1 covers 7 bases. V shed 4 bases and J 3 bases; nucleotides not matched to a gene: 11. Germline V gene data show CDR1 as SGHVS and CDR2 as FNYEAQ. This CDR3 has 16 amino acids. The CDR3 bases are TGTGCCAGCAGCTGGGCAGGGGGAATGTTAGACACTGAAGCTTTCTTT. Translated, it gives CASSWAGGMLDTEAFF.

The genes are TRBV29-1 and TRBJ2-1; 7 bases map to TRBD2. V gave up 7 bases and J gave up 4 bases; unmatched junction bases: 10. CDR3 length: 14 residues. Germline lookup yields CDR1 SQVTM and CDR2 ANQGSEA. The CDR3 DNA reads TGCAGCGCTCCGGTGGGGGGGACGTACAATGAGCAGTTCTTC. Amino acid sequence: CSAPVGGTYNEQFF.

This clone was seen only a few times. The DNA for the CDR3 is TGTGCCAGCAGTGCTTGGGGCGGGGAGCTGTTTTTT. This encodes CASSAWGGELFF. The chain is built from TRBV2 and TRBJ2-2, with D unresolved. V was cut by 4 bases and J by 7 bases, with 7 bases left in between. This CDR3 comprises 12 residues. Germline V gene data show CDR1 as SNHLY and CDR2 as FYNNEI.

The chain uses TRBV5-1 and TRBJ1-1; 9 positions agree with TRBD1. V lost 4 bases, J lost 4 bases, and 5 bases stayed unmatched. Per germline, CDR1 SGHRS and CDR2 YFSETQ. The length of the CDR3 is 14 residues. The CDR3 region is CASSTDRGGTEAFF. DNA of the CDR3: TGCGCCAGCAGCACAGACAGGGGGGGCACTGAAGCTTTCTTT.

The chain has TRBV6-5 and TRBJ1-2; 7 bases fit TRBD1. CDR3 length equals 15 residues. Trimming removed 4 bases from V and 5 bases from J; junction bases left unmatched: 10. Per the germline V gene, CDR1 is MNHEY and CDR2 is SVGAGI. CDR3 amino acids: CASSFSTGTEYGYTF. The CDR3 bases are TGTGCCAGCAGTTTTTCTACCGGGACAGAATATGGCTACACCTTC.

V and J are TRBV28 and TRBJ1-1, with 10 bases lining up with TRBD1. Germline V lookup: CDR1 MDHEN, CDR2 SYDVKM. The V and J ends lost 6 bases and 1 base, in that order; junction bases with no gene match: 5. The CDR3 loop spans 15 amino acids. CDR3 sequence: CASRGTGDRNTEAFF. In nucleotides, the CDR3 is TGTGCCAGCAGGGGGACAGGGGATAGGAACACTGAAGCTTTCTTT.

V and J are TRBV28 and TRBJ2-1; possibly TRBD1 or TRBD2 for D (5 bases each). CDR1 is MDHEN, CDR2 SYDVKM, per germline. The CDR3 loop spans 14 amino acids. Trimming pared 2 bases from V and 6 bases from J, leaving 11 bases between. CDR3 nucleotides: TGTGCCAGCAGTTTACGTGGGGGACCCAATGAGCAGTTCTTC. It encodes CASSLRGGPNEQFF. The full variable domain, in which reference TRBV28 and TRBJ2-1 provide the parts outside the CDR3, is DVKVTQSSRYLVKRTGEKVFLECVQDMDHENMFWYRQDPGLGLRLIYFSYDVKMKEKGDIPEGYSVSREKKERFSLILESASTNQTSMYLCASSLRGGPNEQFFGPGTRLTVL.

The J gene is TRBJ2-1, the V gene TRBV6-1; 9 positions agree with TRBD2. CDR1 and CDR2 (germline): MNHNS, SASEGT. With 2 bases clipped from V and 4 bases from J, the junction kept 3 bases outside the gene matches. The CDR3 has 15 amino acids. The CDR3 coding sequence is TGTGCCAGCAGTGAAAGCGGGGGGCAGTACAATGAGCAGTTCTTC. This codes for CASSESGGQYNEQFF.

The V and J genes are TRBV27 and TRBJ2-3; D gene unclear. The CDR3 consists of 16 residues. The germline CDR1 and CDR2 sequences are MNHEY and SMNVEV (reference sequence). The V and J ends lost 3 bases and 0 bases respectively, with 13 bases between them. CDR3 protein: CASSLAAALSTDTQYF. CDR3 sequence (DNA): TGTGCCAGCAGTTTGGCGGCGGCTCTTAGCACAGATACGCAGTATTTT.